The sequence of this TCR beta chain was determined in a study of cytomegalovirus exposure and HLA in healthy donors. Study as a whole: Unique TCRs from HLA-typed donors, around 79 million of them, were held in an early data release. The study's findings and limits: A later analysis found that most CMV-associated TCR beta chains appeared HLA-restricted. The study labeled fewer than 200 TCR beta chains cytomegalovirus-associated.

In the PCR, 60 Vbeta and 13 Jbeta primers were used. As originally analysed: About 9.9 million of the roughly 80 million unique TCR beta chains counted in a later analysis were shared. Libraries were prepared by immunoSEQ multiplex PCR; TCRdb keeps only in-frame clonotypes and omits some of them. V and J calls and clone size come straight from that table; D and trimming were deduced from the DNA. There are about 100,000 clones in the sample; around 79% occur only once, and 12% to 15% lies in the top ten. This clone was counted once. Its antigen is not identified. Germline CDR1 LNHNV, CDR2 YYDKDF (reference sequence). The CDR3 spans 16 residues. Trimming took off 2 bases at V and 3 bases at J, with 13 bases between the two ends.

The sequenced sample consisted of PBMCs. This clonotype was obtained from a male donor in good health and CMV-seropositive. This chain uses TRBV15 with TRBJ2-2; tentative D call: TRBD2 (5 bases). The CDR3 protein is CATSRRTRADTGELFF. As DNA, the CDR3 is TGTGCCACCAGCAGAAGGACTCGGGCGGACACCGGGGAGCTGTTTTTT.